What follows are 25 T cell receptor beta chains derived from one specimen sequenced in a study of spatial heterogeneity in lung cancer. TCRdb re-called the 5' RACE reads through MiXCR, storing one row per CDR3 protein. The sample records around 89,000 distinct CDR3 sequences, roughly 12% being singletons. Time point meaning: sample taken at primary tumor resection. Source: PBMCs, taken at surgery. The origin of the receptors is a male donor with early-stage non-small cell lung cancer.

This clonotype was found many times. The chain combines TRBV5-1 with TRBJ2-7; D might be TRBD1 (5 bases). With 7 bases removed from V and 4 bases from J, the gap between germline ends came to 18 bases. CDR1 is SGHRS and CDR2 is YFSETQ in the germline V gene. The CDR3 consists of 14 residues. CDR3 protein: CASARAGKTYEQYF. The CDR3 DNA reads TGCGCCAGCGCCAGGGCAGGTAAAACTTACGAGCAGTACTTC.

This chain links TRBV6-6 with TRBJ2-1, with 8 bases identical to TRBD1. The V and J ends lost 6 bases and 7 bases, in that order; junction bases with no gene match: 11. The germline CDR1 and CDR2 sequences are MNHNY and SVGAGI (reference sequence). This CDR3 is built from 15 residues. The CDR3 nucleotides read TGTGCCAGCAGCCCTCAGGGGGCGAGTAAGAATGAGCAGTTCTTC. Translation: CASSPQGASKNEQFF.

V usage is TRBV12-3 or TRBV12-4 and J usage is TRBJ1-1; no firm D call. The ends were cut back, 8 bases at V and 0 bases at J, with 7 bases in the middle. The CDR3 spans 12 residues. The CDR3 protein is CASSRMNTEAFF. Written as DNA, the CDR3 is TGTGCCAGCTCTAGGATGAACACTGAAGCTTTCTTT.

This clonotype showed up just a few times. The rearrangement links TRBV20-1 to TRBJ2-2, with D possibly TRBD1 on 6 matching bases. The CDR3 sequence is 15 residues long. Germline V gene sequence: CDR1 DFQATT, CDR2 SNEGSKA (reference sequence). V was trimmed by 6 bases and J by 4 bases, leaving 18 bases between them. CDR3 protein: CSASGNRAVTGELFF. The CDR3 DNA follows: TGCAGTGCCTCCGGGAACAGGGCGGTCACCGGGGAGCTGTTTTTT.

J is TRBJ1-1 and V is TRBV7-8; D remains unclear. With 5 bases removed from V and 1 base from J, the gap between germline ends came to 17 bases. In germline, CDR1 is SGHVS, CDR2 FQNEAQ. The CDR3 covers 16 residues. CDR3 protein: CASSPLDGVPNTEAFF. In nucleotides, the CDR3 is TGTGCCAGCAGCCCGTTGGACGGGGTTCCGAACACTGAAGCTTTCTTT.

This sequence joins TRBV6-6 and TRBJ2-3, with 8 bases matching TRBD1. This CDR3 region has 13 residues. The V and J ends lost 4 bases and 5 bases, in that order; junction bases with no gene match: 2. The germline V gene encodes CDR1 MNHNY and CDR2 SVGAGI (reference sequence). The CDR3 spells CASSFGTGDTQYF. The CDR3 nucleotides read TGTGCCAGCAGTTTTGGGACAGGAGATACGCAGTATTTT.

This clonotype was counted many times. The chain uses TRBV7-9 and TRBJ2-1; 13 nucleotides align to TRBD2. CDR3 length equals 16 residues. Germline CDR1 reads SEHNR; CDR2 reads FQNEAQ (reference sequence). V shed 5 bases, J shed 8 bases, and the junction held 9 bases outside the gene matches. CDR3 region: CASSAPTSGRADEQFF. In DNA form, the CDR3 reads TGTGCCAGCAGCGCCCCAACTAGCGGGAGGGCCGATGAGCAGTTCTTC.

The chain is built from TRBV5-4 and TRBJ2-3; possibly TRBD1 for D (6 bases). The CDR3 is made up of 15 amino acids. Germline V gives CDR1 SGHNT, CDR2 YYREEE (reference sequence). Trimming pared 1 base from V and 7 bases from J, leaving 16 bases between. The CDR3 DNA reads TGTGCCAGCAGCTTGTATAGTGGGGGCGTAAATACGCAGTATTTT. Its protein is CASSLYSGGVNTQYF.

There are a few counts of this clonotype. The rearrangement links TRBV9 to TRBJ1-3; no clear D. The CDR3 is made up of 15 amino acids. Trimming left V 2 bases short and J 0 bases short, with 9 bases between. Germline V gene lookup returns CDR1 SGDLS and CDR2 YYNGEE. The DNA for the CDR3 is TGTGCCAGCAGCGTGGGAAGGAGCTCTGGAAACACCATATATTTT. This gives the protein CASSVGRSSGNTIYF. Supplemented by reference TRBV9 and TRBJ1-3, the full variable domain reads DSGVTQTPKHLITATGQRVTLRCSPRSGDLSVYWYQQSLDQGLQFLIQYYNGEERAKGNILERFSAQQFPDLHSELNLSSLELGDSALYFCASSVGRSSGNTIYFGEGSWLTVV.

There are many counts of this clonotype. V is TRBV29-1 and J is TRBJ2-7; no clear D. Trimming took off 6 bases at V and 2 bases at J, with 17 bases between the two ends. The CDR3 runs to 14 residues. From germline, CDR1 is SQVTM and CDR2 ANQGSEA. The DNA for the CDR3 is TGCAGCGTCCAAGGCGCCGAAGGCCCCTACGAGCAGTACTTC. Its protein is CSVQGAEGPYEQYF.

The chain uses TRBV12-3 or TRBV12-4 and TRBJ1-5; TRBD1 matches at 8 bases. The length of the CDR3 is 14 residues. V trimming: 7 bases; J trimming: 7 bases; junction bases outside the gene matches: 9. The CDR3 DNA sequence: TGTGCCAGCAATCCAACAGGGGGACGACAGCCCCAGCATTTT. It is translated as CASNPTGGRQPQHF.

The chain employs TRBV20-1 and TRBJ1-5; tentative D call: TRBD1 (6 bases). The CDR3 extends over 13 amino acids. V lost 3 bases, J lost 7 bases, and 13 bases lay in between. Germline CDR1 and CDR2: DFQATT and SNEGSKA (reference sequence). The CDR3 bases are TGCAGTGCTAGTAGGGGGAGAACGCAGCCCCAGCATTTT. It codes for CSASRGRTQPQHF.

This clonotype was found many times. The chain uses TRBV12-3 or TRBV12-4 and TRBJ2-1, with 8 bases fitting TRBD1. There are 16 residues in the CDR3. V shed 6 bases and J 2 bases; nucleotides not matched to a gene: 9. In DNA, the CDR3 is TGTGCCAGCAGCTATACCGGGACAGGTGCCTACAATGAGCAGTTCTTC. Amino acids: CASSYTGTGAYNEQFF.

V usage is TRBV5-5 and J usage is TRBJ2-1; D gene uncertain. The CDR3 consists of 14 residues. Germline V gene lookup returns CDR1 SGHKS and CDR2 YYEKEE (reference sequence). Trimming left V 3 bases short and J 5 bases short, with 12 bases between. The CDR3 spells CASSSGSVHNEQFF. As DNA, the CDR3 is TGTGCCAGCAGCTCCGGGTCTGTTCACAATGAGCAGTTCTTC.

The chain recombines TRBV7-3 with TRBJ2-3; 13 bases agree with TRBD2. Trimming at V came to 5 bases and at J to 6 bases, leaving 5 bases not matched to a gene. This CDR3 has 15 residues. Germline CDR1 SGHTA, CDR2 FQGTGA. CDR3 protein: CASSPGLAGVDTQYF. CDR3 DNA sequence: TGTGCCAGCAGCCCCGGACTAGCGGGGGTGGATACGCAGTATTTT.

This clonotype was seen a few times. The J gene is TRBJ2-7, the V gene TRBV6-2 or TRBV6-3; 15 bases align to TRBD2. This CDR3 is 17 amino acids long. V lost 2 bases and J lost 2; bases outside the gene matches: 4. Germline CDR1 is MNHEY and CDR2 is SVGEGT. CDR3 nucleotides: TGTGCCAGCAGTTACACCTGGACTAGCGGGAGGGCCTACGAGCAGTACTTC. It translates to CASSYTWTSGRAYEQYF.

This clonotype showed up just a few times. The chain's CDR3 is CASRVTRDGQPQHF. CDR3 in DNA: TGTGCCAGCAGAGTGACACGCGATGGTCAGCCCCAGCATTTT. This chain joins TRBV6-2 or TRBV6-3 and TRBJ1-5, with unresolved D. In germline, CDR1 is MNHEY, CDR2 SVGEGT. V shed 6 bases and J shed 6 bases, with 15 bases lying between them. There are 14 residues in the CDR3.

This chain connects TRBV18 to TRBJ2-7, with 8 bases identical to TRBD2. This CDR3 is 12 amino acids long. V lost 5 bases and J lost 6; bases outside the gene matches: 3. Germline V gene data show CDR1 as KGHSH and CDR2 as LQKENI. CDR3 region: CASSKSGSEQYF. The CDR3 DNA reads as TGTGCCAGCTCAAAGAGCGGGAGCGAGCAGTACTTC.

Many counts were recorded for this clonotype. The chain combines TRBV6-2 or TRBV6-3 with TRBJ2-2; TRBD1 matches at 9 bases. V dropped 5 bases and J dropped 5; count of bases not matched to a gene: 3. This CDR3 is 14 amino acids long. Germline V CDR1 and CDR2: MNHEY, SVGEGT. The DNA of the CDR3 is TGTGCCAGCAGTGGGACAGGGAAGACCGGGGAGCTGTTTTTT. It is translated as CASSGTGKTGELFF.

This clonotype showed up just a few times. The V call is TRBV3-1, the J call TRBJ2-1; no clear D. CDR1 and CDR2 (germline): LGHDT, YNNKEL (reference sequence). The CDR3 contains 14 residues. V shed 0 bases and J shed 1 base, with 4 bases lying between them. CDR3 region: CASSQDGSYNEQFF. The CDR3 DNA is TGTGCCAGCAGCCAAGATGGGTCCTACAATGAGCAGTTCTTC.

This clonotype was observed at least ten times. The J gene is TRBJ2-3, the V gene TRBV6-2 or TRBV6-3; D is uncertain. The CDR3 is made up of 16 amino acids. In germline, CDR1 is MNHEY, CDR2 SVGEGT. The V and J ends lost 0 bases and 5 bases respectively, with 15 bases between them. CDR3 loop: CASSYSARSIGDTQYF. The CDR3 DNA sequence: TGTGCCAGCAGTTACTCAGCCAGATCCATCGGAGATACGCAGTATTTT.

The chain links TRBV28 to TRBJ2-1; the D call may be TRBD1 or TRBD2 (6 bases each). Trimming shortened V by 7 bases and J by 9 bases, and 19 bases separated the two germline ends. CDR1 is MDHEN, CDR2 SYDVKM, per germline. The CDR3 length is 14 residues. The CDR3 DNA follows: TGTGCCAGCATTGACGGGGGCGGATGGAGTGAGCAGTTCTTC. Amino acids: CASIDGGGWSEQFF.

This clonotype has more than one count but fewer than ten. The chain links TRBV4-1 to TRBJ2-5, with 9 bases identical to TRBD2. J gave up 2 bases and V 0 bases, and 10 bases lay outside the gene matches. Per germline, CDR1 MGHRA and CDR2 YSYEKL. The CDR3 is 18 amino acids. The CDR3 loop is CASSQDEWATSGQETQYF. CDR3 coding DNA: TGCGCCAGCAGCCAAGATGAGTGGGCTACTAGCGGGCAAGAGACCCAGTACTTC.

This clonotype was observed a few times. V is TRBV6-2 or TRBV6-3 and J is TRBJ2-5, with D hard to call. V lost 1 base and J 1 base, leaving 7 bases between the germline ends. The CDR3 extends over 14 amino acids. The V gene's germline CDR1 is MNHEY and CDR2 SVGEGT. CDR3 sequence (DNA): TGTGCCAGCAGTTACTTCTCCGGCCAAGAGACCCAGTACTTC. Translated, it gives CASSYFSGQETQYF.

The chain carries TRBV14 and TRBJ1-4; 7 bases align to TRBD1. J gave up 10 bases and V 1 base, and 3 bases lay outside the gene matches. CDR3 size: 13 residues. Germline-derived CDR1 and CDR2 are SGHDN and FVKESK. CDR3 sequence: CASSQVYRGKLFF. The CDR3 bases are TGTGCCAGCAGCCAAGTTTACAGGGGAAAACTGTTTTTT.